Listed below are T cell receptor beta chains from one sample, sequenced in a study of CD8 T cells in ankylosing spondylitis. A single record per CDR3 protein comes from TCRdb applying MiXCR to the 5' RACE reads. The sample includes a few hundred thousand distinct CDR3 sequences, 15% to 20% of them seen just once. The specimen sequenced was blood, either unsorted or a sorted T cell fraction (not recorded which). All receptors derive from a male donor with ankylosing spondylitis or in good health (not recorded which). Both conserved end residues are part of each CDR3. Each record gives: CDR3 protein, CDR3 DNA, clone size, V gene, J gene, D gene. The D gene is left open where the match is weak. Clone size, where shown, is once, few, many, or a class for clones that have expanded.

CDR3aa: CASSEYGQNYEQYF
CDR3nt: TGTGCCAGCAGTGAGTATGGACAGAACTACGAGCAGTACTTC
abundance: .
v_gene: TRBV2
j_gene: TRBJ2-7
d_gene: .

CDR3aa: CASSLPTSGGETQYF
CDR3nt: TGCGCCAGCAGCTTGCCCACTAGCGGTGGAGAGACCCAGTACTTC
abundance: .
v_gene: TRBV5-1
j_gene: TRBJ2-5
d_gene: TRBD2

CDR3aa: CASSSWTERGEKLFF
CDR3nt: TGTGCCAGCAGCTCATGGACAGAGAGGGGGGAAAAACTGTTTTTT
abundance: .
v_gene: TRBV11-2
j_gene: TRBJ1-4
d_gene: .

CDR3aa: CASSFDTGWDLDNEQFF
CDR3nt: TGCGCCAGCAGCTTTGATACAGGGTGGGACCTCGACAATGAGCAGTTCTTC
abundance: .
v_gene: TRBV5-1
j_gene: TRBJ2-1
d_gene: .

CDR3aa: CASTPSERESYEQYF
CDR3nt: TGTGCCAGCACCCCATCGGAGAGGGAGAGTTACGAGCAGTACTTC
abundance: .
v_gene: TRBV12-3/TRBV12-4
j_gene: TRBJ2-7
d_gene: .

CDR3aa: CASSAFYEQYF
CDR3nt: TGTGCCAGCAGCGCCTTCTACGAGCAGTACTTC
abundance: .
v_gene: TRBV9
j_gene: TRBJ2-7
d_gene: .

CDR3aa: CASSSIRGNTIYF
CDR3nt: TGTGCCAGCAGTTCCATCAGGGGAAACACCATATATTTT
abundance: .
v_gene: TRBV27
j_gene: TRBJ1-3
d_gene: .

CDR3aa: CASTEGRESFTDTQYF
CDR3nt: TGCGCCAGCACTGAGGGGCGGGAGTCCTTCACAGATACGCAGTATTTT
abundance: .
v_gene: TRBV5-1
j_gene: TRBJ2-3
d_gene: TRBD2

CDR3aa: CASSFRQVVRPYF
CDR3nt: TGTGCCAGCAGCTTTCGACAGGTTGTACGCCCGTATTTT
abundance: .
v_gene: TRBV21-1
j_gene: TRBJ2-3
d_gene: .

CDR3aa: CASSLANGEQFF
CDR3nt: TGTGCCAGCAGCTTAGCGAACGGAGAGCAGTTCTTC
abundance: few
v_gene: TRBV7-2
j_gene: TRBJ2-1
d_gene: .

CDR3aa: CASSPVHVRAVINTEAFF
CDR3nt: TGTGCCAGCAGTCCCGTACATGTCAGGGCGGTAATTAACACTGAAGCTTTCTTT
abundance: .
v_gene: TRBV12-3/TRBV12-4
j_gene: TRBJ1-1
d_gene: .

CDR3aa: CASSQEVRLAEYQETQYF
CDR3nt: TGTGCCAGCAGCCAAGAAGTGAGATTAGCAGAGTACCAAGAGACCCAGTACTTC
abundance: .
v_gene: TRBV3-1
j_gene: TRBJ2-5
d_gene: .

CDR3aa: CASSWGPVNTEAFF
CDR3nt: TGTGCCAGCAGTTGGGGACCGGTGAACACTGAAGCTTTCTTT
abundance: few
v_gene: TRBV27
j_gene: TRBJ1-1
d_gene: .

CDR3aa: CASSLGLEVFF
CDR3nt: TGTGCCAGCAGTTTAGGGCTTGAGGTGTTTTTT
abundance: many
v_gene: TRBV28
j_gene: TRBJ2-2
d_gene: .

CDR3aa: CASSPLGADADTQYF
CDR3nt: TGTGCCAGCAGCCCACTAGGGGCTGACGCAGATACGCAGTATTTT
abundance: .
v_gene: TRBV6-1
j_gene: TRBJ2-3
d_gene: .

CDR3aa: CASSYSILVSGLAIQETQYF
CDR3nt: TGTGCCAGCAGTTACTCGATTCTTGTTTCGGGACTAGCTATCCAAGAGACCCAGTACTTC
abundance: .
v_gene: TRBV6-2/TRBV6-3
j_gene: TRBJ2-5
d_gene: TRBD2

CDR3aa: CASSLGRWGPQGEAFF
CDR3nt: TGTGCCAGCAGCTTAGGCCGATGGGGGCCCCAAGGAGAAGCTTTCTTT
abundance: few
v_gene: TRBV7-2
j_gene: TRBJ1-1
d_gene: .

CDR3aa: CASSQERLIMNTEAFF
CDR3nt: TGTGCCAGCAGCCAAGAGAGACTGATCATGAACACTGAAGCTTTCTTT
abundance: many
v_gene: TRBV4-2
j_gene: TRBJ1-1
d_gene: .

CDR3aa: CASSLVLAMPSKLSYEQYF
CDR3nt: TGCGCCAGCAGCTTGGTGCTAGCGATGCCCTCGAAGCTAAGCTACGAGCAGTACTTC
abundance: few
v_gene: TRBV5-1
j_gene: TRBJ2-7
d_gene: .

CDR3aa: CASSLLTGPEAFF
CDR3nt: TGTGCCAGCAGCTTGCTGACAGGTCCTGAAGCTTTCTTT
abundance: few
v_gene: TRBV5-4
j_gene: TRBJ1-1
d_gene: .

CDR3aa: CASSQRDRNTGELFF
CDR3nt: TGTGCCAGCAGCCAAAGGGACAGAAACACCGGGGAGCTGTTTTTT
abundance: .
v_gene: TRBV3-1
j_gene: TRBJ2-2
d_gene: TRBD1

CDR3aa: CASSPLGGTDEAFF
CDR3nt: TGTGCCAGCAGCCCGCTGGGGGGGACAGACGAAGCTTTCTTT
abundance: few
v_gene: TRBV9
j_gene: TRBJ1-1
d_gene: TRBD1

CDR3aa: CASSVEERLAGARNEQFF
CDR3nt: TGTGCCAGCAGCGTAGAGGAGAGGCTAGCGGGAGCACGCAATGAGCAGTTCTTC
abundance: .
v_gene: TRBV9
j_gene: TRBJ2-1
d_gene: TRBD2

CDR3aa: CASSSAAGELFF
CDR3nt: TGTGCCAGCAGTTCGGCCGCCGGGGAGCTGTTTTTT
abundance: few
v_gene: TRBV27
j_gene: TRBJ2-2
d_gene: .

CDR3aa: CASSLALVGTSGMAAEQFF
CDR3nt: TGTGCCAGCAGCTTAGCGCTCGTCGGGACTAGCGGGATGGCGGCTGAGCAGTTCTTC
abundance: few
v_gene: TRBV7-8
j_gene: TRBJ2-1
d_gene: TRBD2

CDR3aa: CASKSRLAGVSGSTDTQYF
CDR3nt: TGTGCCAGCAAATCTCGGCTAGCGGGAGTTTCAGGGAGCACAGATACGCAGTATTTT
abundance: few
v_gene: TRBV6-1
j_gene: TRBJ2-3
d_gene: TRBD2

CDR3aa: CASSQQEAASNTEAFF
CDR3nt: TGTGCCAGCAGCCAACAAGAGGCAGCCTCGAACACTGAAGCTTTCTTT
abundance: few
v_gene: TRBV4-2
j_gene: TRBJ1-1
d_gene: .

CDR3aa: CASSFYNEQFF
CDR3nt: TGTGCCAGCAGTTTTTACAATGAGCAGTTCTTC
abundance: many
v_gene: TRBV28
j_gene: TRBJ2-1
d_gene: .

CDR3aa: CASSLLGADTQYF
CDR3nt: TGTGCCAGCAGTTTACTGGGGGCGGATACGCAGTATTTT
abundance: few
v_gene: TRBV12-3/TRBV12-4
j_gene: TRBJ2-3
d_gene: .

CDR3aa: CSAGEADYEQYF
CDR3nt: TGCAGTGCCGGGGAGGCCGACTACGAGCAGTACTTC
abundance: .
v_gene: TRBV20-1
j_gene: TRBJ2-7
d_gene: .

CDR3aa: CASSQVLTYEQYF
CDR3nt: TGCGCCAGCAGCCAAGTGCTGACCTACGAGCAGTACTTC
abundance: few
v_gene: TRBV4-1
j_gene: TRBJ2-7
d_gene: .

CDR3aa: CASSDATMTGGEQFF
CDR3nt: TGTGCCAGCAGCGACGCTACGATGACAGGTGGGGAGCAGTTCTTC
abundance: few
v_gene: TRBV12-3/TRBV12-4
j_gene: TRBJ2-1
d_gene: .

CDR3aa: CASSQRDGQETQYF
CDR3nt: TGCGCCAGCAGCCAAAGGGACGGCCAAGAGACCCAGTACTTC
abundance: .
v_gene: TRBV4-1
j_gene: TRBJ2-5
d_gene: .

CDR3aa: CASSLVEGSPDTQYF
CDR3nt: TGCGCCAGCAGCTTGGTGGAGGGAAGCCCCGATACGCAGTATTTT
abundance: .
v_gene: TRBV5-1
j_gene: TRBJ2-3
d_gene: .

CDR3aa: CASSQERDRVETQYF
CDR3nt: TGTGCCAGCAGCCAAGAGCGGGACAGGGTCGAGACCCAGTACTTC
abundance: .
v_gene: TRBV3-1
j_gene: TRBJ2-5
d_gene: TRBD1

CDR3aa: CATGTTGLEKLFF
CDR3nt: TGTGCCACGGGAACGACAGGTTTAGAAAAACTGTTTTTT
abundance: many
v_gene: TRBV6-1
j_gene: TRBJ1-4
d_gene: .

CDR3aa: CASSFGAGSRFEQFF
CDR3nt: TGTGCCAGCAGTTTCGGGGCGGGAAGTCGGTTTGAGCAGTTCTTC
abundance: few
v_gene: TRBV27
j_gene: TRBJ2-1
d_gene: .

CDR3aa: CASTMAGGAHEQFF
CDR3nt: TGTGCCAGCACCATGGCCGGTGGGGCCCATGAGCAGTTCTTC
abundance: few
v_gene: TRBV6-1
j_gene: TRBJ2-1
d_gene: .

CDR3aa: CASSHLEAKETQYF
CDR3nt: TGTGCCAGCAGCCACCTCGAGGCTAAAGAGACCCAGTACTTC
abundance: few
v_gene: TRBV5-4
j_gene: TRBJ2-5
d_gene: .

CDR3aa: CASSHRGADYEQYF
CDR3nt: TGTGCCAGCAGCCACCGTGGGGCGGATTACGAGCAGTACTTC
abundance: .
v_gene: TRBV14
j_gene: TRBJ2-7
d_gene: .

CDR3aa: CASSLPPTGAGGYNEQFF
CDR3nt: TGCGCCAGCAGCTTGCCGCCCACGGGGGCGGGAGGGTACAATGAGCAGTTCTTC
abundance: once
v_gene: TRBV5-1
j_gene: TRBJ2-1
d_gene: TRBD2

CDR3aa: CATSDGLGNEQFF
CDR3nt: TGTGCCACCAGTGACGGACTAGGCAATGAGCAGTTCTTC
abundance: many
v_gene: TRBV24-1
j_gene: TRBJ2-1
d_gene: TRBD2

CDR3aa: CASSQERQGDQPQHF
CDR3nt: TGCGCCAGCAGCCAAGAAAGACAGGGAGATCAGCCCCAGCATTTT
abundance: few
v_gene: TRBV4-3
j_gene: TRBJ1-5
d_gene: TRBD1

CDR3aa: CASSQELGNQVTQYF
CDR3nt: TGCGCCAGCAGCCAAGAATTGGGTAATCAAGTTACGCAGTATTTT
abundance: .
v_gene: TRBV4-1
j_gene: TRBJ2-3
d_gene: .

CDR3aa: CASSYDGYEQFF
CDR3nt: TGTGCCAGCAGTTACGATGGTTATGAGCAGTTCTTC
abundance: .
v_gene: TRBV6-5
j_gene: TRBJ2-1
d_gene: .

CDR3aa: CSVPGQENTGELFF
CDR3nt: TGCAGCGTCCCGGGACAGGAGAACACCGGGGAGCTGTTTTTT
abundance: many
v_gene: TRBV29-1
j_gene: TRBJ2-2
d_gene: TRBD1

CDR3aa: CASSLGVEQYF
CDR3nt: TGTGCCAGCAGCCTGGGGGTCGAGCAGTACTTC
abundance: many
v_gene: TRBV7-9
j_gene: TRBJ2-7
d_gene: .

CDR3aa: CSVVPYATEAFF
CDR3nt: TGCAGCGTTGTCCCCTACGCCACTGAAGCTTTCTTT
abundance: .
v_gene: TRBV29-1
j_gene: TRBJ1-1
d_gene: .